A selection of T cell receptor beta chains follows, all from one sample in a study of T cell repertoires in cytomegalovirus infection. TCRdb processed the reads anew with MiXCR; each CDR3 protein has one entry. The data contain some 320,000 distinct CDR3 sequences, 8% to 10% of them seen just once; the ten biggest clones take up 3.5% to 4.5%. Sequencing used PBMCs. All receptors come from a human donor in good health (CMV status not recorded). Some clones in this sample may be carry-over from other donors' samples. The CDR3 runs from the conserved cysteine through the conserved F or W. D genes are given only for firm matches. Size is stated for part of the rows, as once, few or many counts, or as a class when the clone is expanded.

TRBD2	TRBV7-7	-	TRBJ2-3	TGTGCCAGCAGCATTATAGCGGGGGGGTATAGCACAGATACGCAGTATTTT	CASSIIAGGYSTDTQYF
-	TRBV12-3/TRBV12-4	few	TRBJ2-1	TGTGCCAGCAGCCCCGTAATAAGGGGCGCGGAGTTCTTC	CASSPVIRGAEFF
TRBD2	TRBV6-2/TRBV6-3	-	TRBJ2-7	TGTGCCAGCACCACAACGGGACTAGCGTTCGAGCAGTACTTC	CASTTTGLAFEQYF
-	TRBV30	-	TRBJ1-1	TGTGCCTGGATGAAAGGGGATGAAGCTTTCTTT	CAWMKGDEAFF
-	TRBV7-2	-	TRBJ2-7	TGTGCCAGCAGCTTCAGCATCTACGAGCAGTACTTC	CASSFSIYEQYF
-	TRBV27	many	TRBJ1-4	TGTGCCAGCAGTTTCGTGGCCGAGCCGCTCCTTAATGAAAAACTGTTTTTT	CASSFVAEPLLNEKLFF
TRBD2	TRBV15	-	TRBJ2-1	TGTGCCACCAGCAGACCTGGACTAGCGGGGTACAATGAGCAGTTCTTC	CATSRPGLAGYNEQFF
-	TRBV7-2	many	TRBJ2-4	TGTGCCAGCAGCTTAGTCTTCCCAGGCCCCCGTTTAAACATTCAGTACTTC	CASSLVFPGPRLNIQYF
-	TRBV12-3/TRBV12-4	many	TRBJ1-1	TGTGCCAGCAGTTTTAGGGGGGGCAACACTGAAGCTTTCTTT	CASSFRGGNTEAFF
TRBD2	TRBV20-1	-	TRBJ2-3	TGCAGTGCAACCCGGACTAGCGGTTTCACAGATACGCAGTATTTT	CSATRTSGFTDTQYF
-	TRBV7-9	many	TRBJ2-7	TGTGCCAGCAGCCCGACGGGACGGCCCTACGAGCAGTACTTC	CASSPTGRPYEQYF
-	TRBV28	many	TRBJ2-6	TGTGCCAGCAGTTCCCCTATGGGGGCCGGGGCCAACGTCCTGACTTTC	CASSSPMGAGANVLTF
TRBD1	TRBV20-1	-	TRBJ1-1	TGCAGTGCCGACACAGGGGAGAACACTGAAGCTTTCTTT	CSADTGENTEAFF
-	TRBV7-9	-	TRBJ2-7	TGTGCCAGCAGCCACACCCACGAGCAGTACTTC	CASSHTHEQYF
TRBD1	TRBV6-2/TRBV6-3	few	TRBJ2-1	TGTGCCAGCAGTTACCACAGGGGGCCGCTCAATGAGCAGTTCTTC	CASSYHRGPLNEQFF
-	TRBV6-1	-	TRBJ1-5	TGTGCCAGCAGTAGCCGGGGAGAGGGCAATCAGCCCCAGCATTTT	CASSSRGEGNQPQHF
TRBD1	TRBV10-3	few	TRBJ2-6	TGTGCCATCAGGTCCCCCCCGGGACAGGGGACCTCTGGGGCCAACGTCCTGACTTTC	CAIRSPPGQGTSGANVLTF
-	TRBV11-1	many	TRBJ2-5	TGTGCCAGCAGCCCCGTGGGCAGCCGAGAGACCCAGTACTTC	CASSPVGSRETQYF
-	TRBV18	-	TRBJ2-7	TGTGCCAGCTCACCTCGTACAGATAGGGGGACCAGCGAGCAGTACTTC	CASSPRTDRGTSEQYF
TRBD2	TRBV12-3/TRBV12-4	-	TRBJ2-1	TGTGCCAGCAGTTTAGCAGCGGGGAGCAATGAGCAGTTCTTC	CASSLAAGSNEQFF
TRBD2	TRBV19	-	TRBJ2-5	TGTGCCAGTAGTTCGGGAGGGGCGCCCAAAGAGACCCAGTACTTC	CASSSGGAPKETQYF